These T cell receptor beta chains were read from a single sample in a study of beta chain features in type 1 diabetes. Only in-frame clones appear in the TCRdb table, and some are missing; sequencing was by immunoSEQ multiplex PCR. Of roughly 250,000 clones listed, about 9.3% are singletons. The sequenced sample was naive CD4+ T cells from blood. The receptor source for this set is a woman under 30 in good health. CDR3s include the opening cysteine and the closing phenylalanine or tryptophan. The order of the fields is clone size, D gene, J gene, V gene, CDR3 protein, CDR3 DNA. A D gene is named only where the DNA matches it firmly. Not every row has a clone size; where given, it reads once, few, many or a size class.

few	TRBD1	TRBJ2-7	TRBV7-8	CASSPPGQGAREQYF	TGTGCCAGCAGCCCACCGGGACAGGGGGCAAGAGAGCAGTACTTC
NA	NA	TRBJ2-1	TRBV5-1	CASSLEQGSEQFF	TGCGCCAGCAGCTTGGAACAGGGCAGTGAGCAGTTCTTC
few	NA	TRBJ2-7	TRBV5-4	CASSLGNTQGRRSYEQYF	TGTGCCAGCAGCTTGGGGAATACACAAGGTAGGAGGTCCTACGAGCAGTACTTC
few	TRBD1	TRBJ1-6	TRBV28	CASRGQGVSPLHF	TGTGCCAGCAGAGGACAGGGGGTTTCACCCCTCCACTTT
NA	TRBD1	TRBJ1-2	TRBV10-3	CAISEGPGGGYGYTF	TGTGCCATCAGTGAGGGTCCAGGGGGCGGCTATGGCTACACCTTC
NA	NA	TRBJ2-2	TRBV5-1	CASSARGTGELFF	TGCGCCAGCAGCGCGCGGGGCACCGGGGAGCTGTTTTTT
few	NA	TRBJ2-1	TRBV5-4	CASSFSAGTPYNEQFF	TGTGCCAGCAGCTTTTCCGCGGGAACCCCCTACAATGAGCAGTTCTTC
NA	TRBD2	TRBJ2-1	TRBV2	CASHRREGSNEQFF	TGTGCCAGCCACCGGCGGGAGGGATCAAATGAGCAGTTCTTC
NA	NA	TRBJ2-7	TRBV5-1	CASSLAQGFEEQYF	TGCGCCAGCAGCTTGGCCCAGGGGTTTGAAGAGCAGTACTTC
few	NA	TRBJ1-2	TRBV30	CAWKTTPGGYTF	TGTGCCTGGAAAACCACCCCGGGAGGCTACACCTTC